This entry lists 7 T cell receptor beta chains sequenced from one sample in a study of blood T cell repertoires in COVID-19. Sequenced by immunoSEQ multiplex PCR; TCRdb stores in-frame clones only, minus some. Among approximately 210,000 clones listed, around 86% were seen once. Material for sequencing was PBMCs or T cells enriched from blood (not recorded which). Every receptor here comes from a woman between 50 and 59 years old with acute COVID-19.

The table lists this clone with a few counts. The gene calls are TRBV27 and TRBJ2-2; the match to TRBD2 covers 7 bases. Germline CDR1 MNHEY, CDR2 SMNVEV (reference sequence). The J segment lost 4 bases and the V segment lost 4 bases, leaving 6 bases of the junction unmatched. The CDR3 spans 15 residues. Written as DNA, the CDR3 is TGTGCCAGCAGTTCCGGGACTACCCCCACCGGGGAGCTGTTTTTT. As protein: CASSSGTTPTGELFF.

This clone appeared a few times. V is TRBV5-1 and J is TRBJ2-5; 11 bases fit TRBD2. The CDR3 length is 15 residues. From germline, CDR1 is SGHRS and CDR2 YFSETQ. Unmatched junction bases numbered 5, after V lost 4 bases and J lost 3 bases. CDR3 in DNA: TGCGCCAGCAGCGCCCGACTAGCGGGAAAAGAGACCCAGTACTTC. Its protein is CASSARLAGKETQYF.

The V and J genes are TRBV7-9 and TRBJ1-1; maybe TRBD1 (6 bases). Germline CDR1 and CDR2: SEHNR and FQNEAQ (reference sequence). The length of the CDR3 is 13 residues. V dropped 1 base and J dropped 8 bases, with 11 bases sitting between them. The CDR3 bases are TGTGCCAGCAGCTTAGGGGATGGGACAGAAGCTTTCTTT. Protein sequence: CASSLGDGTEAFF.

The chain is built from TRBV3-1 (or the pseudogene TRBV3-2) and TRBJ1-6; D may be TRBD1 (6 bases). CDR1 and CDR2 (germline): LGHDT, YNNKEL (reference sequence). V was cut by 4 bases and J by 7 bases, with 11 bases left in between. This CDR3 has 14 residues. The CDR3 loop reads CASSPGHPNSPLHF. Written as DNA, the CDR3 is TGTGCCAGCAGCCCGGGACATCCGAATTCACCCCTCCACTTT.

This chain connects TRBV6-1 to TRBJ1-2; D not certain. CDR3 length: 13 residues. Germline CDR1 and CDR2: MNHNS and SASEGT. V was pared by 2 bases and J by 2 bases, with 6 bases between. CDR3 DNA sequence: TGTGCCAGCAGTGAACGTCCCAACTATGGCTACACCTTC. Amino acids: CASSERPNYGYTF.

J is TRBJ2-4 and V is TRBV7-9, with 12 positions matching TRBD1. From germline, CDR1 is SEHNR and CDR2 FQNEAQ (reference sequence). V lost 5 bases, J lost 7 bases, and 9 bases stayed unmatched. The CDR3 is 16 residues long. The CDR3 region has the DNA TGTGCCAGCAGCGCCGGGACAGGGGGCCTATTTAACATTCAGTACTTC. It specifies CASSAGTGGLFNIQYF.

This sequence joins TRBV27 and TRBJ1-1; D is uncertain. V was shortened by 5 bases and J by 2 bases, with 9 bases between the two germline ends. CDR3 length equals 13 residues. The germline V gene encodes CDR1 MNHEY and CDR2 SMNVEV (reference sequence). The CDR3 DNA is TGTGCCAGCAGTATTGAGGGAAACACTGAAGCTTTCTTT. Translating gives CASSIEGNTEAFF.